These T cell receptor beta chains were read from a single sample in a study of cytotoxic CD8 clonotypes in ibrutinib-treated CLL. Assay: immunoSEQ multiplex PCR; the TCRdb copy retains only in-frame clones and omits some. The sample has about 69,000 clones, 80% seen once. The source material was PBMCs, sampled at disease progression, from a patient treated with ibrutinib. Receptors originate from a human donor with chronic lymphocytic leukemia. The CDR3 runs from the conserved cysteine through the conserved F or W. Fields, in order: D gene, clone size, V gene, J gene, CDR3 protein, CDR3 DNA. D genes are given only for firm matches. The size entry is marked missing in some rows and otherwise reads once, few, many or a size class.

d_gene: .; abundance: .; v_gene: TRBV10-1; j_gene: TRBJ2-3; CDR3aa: CASSDSSGHILPQYF; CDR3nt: TGCGCCAGCAGTGATAGCTCCGGCCATATCCTCCCGCAGTATTTT
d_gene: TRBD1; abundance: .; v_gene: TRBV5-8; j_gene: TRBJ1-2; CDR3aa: CASRPPEGAVGGYTF; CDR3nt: TGTGCCAGCAGGCCCCCGGAGGGGGCAGTGGGTGGCTACACCTTC
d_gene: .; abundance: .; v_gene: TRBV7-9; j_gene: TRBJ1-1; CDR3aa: CASSFGTGNTEAFF; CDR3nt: TGTGCCAGCAGCTTCGGTACAGGGAACACTGAAGCTTTCTTT
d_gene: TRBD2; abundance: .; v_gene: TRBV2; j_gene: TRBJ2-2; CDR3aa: CASRIAGVEVGELFF; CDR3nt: TGTGCCAGCAGGATAGCGGGAGTTGAGGTCGGGGAGCTGTTTTTT
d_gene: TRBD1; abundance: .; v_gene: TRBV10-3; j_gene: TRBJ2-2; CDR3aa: CAISESTEGANTGELFF; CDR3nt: TGTGCCATCAGTGAGTCGACTGAGGGGGCTAACACCGGGGAGCTGTTTTTT
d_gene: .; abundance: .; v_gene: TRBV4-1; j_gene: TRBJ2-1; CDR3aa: CASSQDRASAGFF; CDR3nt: TGCGCCAGCAGCCAAGATAGAGCCTCCGCGGGGTTCTTC
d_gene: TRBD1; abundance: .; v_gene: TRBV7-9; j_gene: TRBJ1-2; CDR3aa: CASTPNPRQGRGGYTF; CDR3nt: TGTGCCAGCACCCCAAACCCCCGACAGGGAAGGGGTGGCTACACCTTC
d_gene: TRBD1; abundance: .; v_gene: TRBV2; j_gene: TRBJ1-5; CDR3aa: CASSDGRGNQPQHF; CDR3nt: TGTGCCAGCAGTGATGGCAGGGGGAATCAGCCCCAGCATTTT
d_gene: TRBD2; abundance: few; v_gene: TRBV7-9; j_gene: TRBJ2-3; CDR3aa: CASSLAWRESQYF; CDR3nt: TGTGCCAGCAGCTTAGCCTGGCGGGAGTCGCAGTATTTT
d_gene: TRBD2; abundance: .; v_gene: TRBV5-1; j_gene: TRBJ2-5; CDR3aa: CASSVGTSGGGQETQYF; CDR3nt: TGCGCCAGCAGCGTTGGGACTAGCGGGGGAGGCCAAGAGACCCAGTACTTC
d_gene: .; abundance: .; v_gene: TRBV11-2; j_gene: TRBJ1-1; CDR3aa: CASSPSRGNTEAFF; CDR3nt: TGTGCCAGCAGCCCCTCGAGGGGGAACACTGAAGCTTTCTTT
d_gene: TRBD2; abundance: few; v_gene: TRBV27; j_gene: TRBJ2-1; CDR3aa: CASKPVAGGYNEQFF; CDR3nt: TGTGCCAGCAAGCCCGTAGCGGGAGGCTACAATGAGCAGTTCTTC
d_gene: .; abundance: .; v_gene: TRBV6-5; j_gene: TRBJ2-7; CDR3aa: CASSDPGVKQYF; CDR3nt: TGTGCCAGCAGTGATCCCGGGGTGAAGCAGTACTTC
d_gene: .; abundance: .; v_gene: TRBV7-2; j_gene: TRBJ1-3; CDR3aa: CASSSTGPDTIYF; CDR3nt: TGTGCCAGCAGCTCAACAGGGCCGGACACCATATATTTT
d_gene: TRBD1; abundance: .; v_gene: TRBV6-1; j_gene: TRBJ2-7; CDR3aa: CASSEAGQGRRYEQYF; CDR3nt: TGTGCCAGCAGTGAAGCCGGACAGGGTCGGAGATACGAGCAGTACTTC
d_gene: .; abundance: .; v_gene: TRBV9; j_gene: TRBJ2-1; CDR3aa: CASSLRWGDNEQFF; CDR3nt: TGTGCCAGCAGCCTCCGATGGGGAGACAATGAGCAGTTCTTC
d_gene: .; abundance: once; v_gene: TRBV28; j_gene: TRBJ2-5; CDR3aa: CASSHGTPWGAQYF; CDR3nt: TGTGCCAGCAGTCATGGGACCCCTTGGGGCGCCCAGTACTTC
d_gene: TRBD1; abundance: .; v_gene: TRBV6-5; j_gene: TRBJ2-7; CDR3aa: CASSSPDRGTQYF; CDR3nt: TGTGCCAGCAGTTCCCCGGACAGGGGGACTCAGTACTTC
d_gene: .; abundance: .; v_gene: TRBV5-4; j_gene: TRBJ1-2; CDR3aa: CASSWQLRGYTF; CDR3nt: TGTGCCAGCAGCTGGCAGCTCAGGGGCTACACCTTC
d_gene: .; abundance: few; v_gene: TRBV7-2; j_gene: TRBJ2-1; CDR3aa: CASSLGQSRYNEQFF; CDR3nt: TGTGCCAGCAGCCTCGGACAATCCCGATACAATGAGCAGTTCTTC
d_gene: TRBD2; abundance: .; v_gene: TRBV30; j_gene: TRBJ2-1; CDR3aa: CAWVGLAGVTEQFF; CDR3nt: TGTGCCTGGGTGGGACTAGCGGGGGTGACTGAGCAGTTCTTC
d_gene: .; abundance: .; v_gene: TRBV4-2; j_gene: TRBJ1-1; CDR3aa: CASSQETLGTEAFF; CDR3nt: TGTGCCAGCAGCCAAGAAACGCTGGGCACTGAAGCTTTCTTT
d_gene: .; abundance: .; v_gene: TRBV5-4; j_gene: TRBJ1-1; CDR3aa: CASSLVGGVTEAFF; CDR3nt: TGTGCCAGCAGCTTGGTGGGCGGGGTCACTGAAGCTTTCTTT
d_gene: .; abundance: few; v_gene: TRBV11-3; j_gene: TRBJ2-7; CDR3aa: CASSLTGYEQYF; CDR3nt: TGTGCCAGCAGTCTCACTGGCTACGAGCAGTACTTC
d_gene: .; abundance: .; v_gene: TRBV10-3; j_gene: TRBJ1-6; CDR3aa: CAISVSQGGNSPLHF; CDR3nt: TGTGCCATCAGTGTATCCCAGGGCGGAAATTCACCCCTCCACTTT
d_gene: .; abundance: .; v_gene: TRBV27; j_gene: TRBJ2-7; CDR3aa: CASKQESSYEQYF; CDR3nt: TGTGCCAGCAAACAGGAGAGCTCCTACGAGCAGTACTTC
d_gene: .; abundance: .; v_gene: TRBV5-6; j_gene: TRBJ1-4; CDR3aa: CASSPDRTNEKLFF; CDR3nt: TGTGCCAGCAGCCCGGACAGAACTAATGAAAAACTGTTTTTT
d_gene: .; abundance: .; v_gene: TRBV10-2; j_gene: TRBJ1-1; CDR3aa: CASTDQYTEAFF; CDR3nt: TGCGCCAGCACAGACCAGTACACTGAAGCTTTCTTT
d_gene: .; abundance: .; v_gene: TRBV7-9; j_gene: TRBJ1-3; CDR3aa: CASSIGARNTIYF; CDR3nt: TGTGCCAGCAGCATCGGAGCGCGAAACACCATATATTTT
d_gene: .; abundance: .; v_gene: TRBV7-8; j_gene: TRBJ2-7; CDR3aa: CASSSPGHYEYEQYF; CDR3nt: TGTGCCAGCAGCTCACCGGGACACTACGAATACGAGCAGTACTTC
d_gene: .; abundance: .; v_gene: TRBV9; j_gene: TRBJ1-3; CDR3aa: CASSVHHGQGNTIYF; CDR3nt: TGTGCCAGCAGCGTACATCACGGGCAGGGAAACACCATATATTTT
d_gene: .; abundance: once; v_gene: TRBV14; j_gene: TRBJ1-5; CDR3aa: CASSQSDSNQPQHF; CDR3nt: TGTGCCAGCAGCCAATCCGACAGCAATCAGCCCCAGCATTTT
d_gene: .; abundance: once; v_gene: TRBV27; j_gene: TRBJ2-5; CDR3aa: CASSLWVGETQYF; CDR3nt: TGTGCCAGCAGTCTCTGGGTAGGGGAGACCCAGTACTTC
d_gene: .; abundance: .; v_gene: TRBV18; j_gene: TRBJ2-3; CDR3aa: CASSPTGPPTDTQYF; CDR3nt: TGTGCCAGCTCACCAACGGGACCCCCCACAGATACGCAGTATTTT
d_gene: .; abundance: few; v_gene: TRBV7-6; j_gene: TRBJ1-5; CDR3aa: CASSLMQDQPQHF; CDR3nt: TGTGCCAGCAGCTTAATGCAAGATCAGCCCCAGCATTTT
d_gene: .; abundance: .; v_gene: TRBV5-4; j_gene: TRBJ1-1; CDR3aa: CAGRAAMNTEAFF; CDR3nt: TGTGCCGGAAGGGCAGCCATGAACACTGAAGCTTTCTTT
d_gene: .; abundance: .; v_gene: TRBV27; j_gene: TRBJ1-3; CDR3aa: CASSFNSGNTIYF; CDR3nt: TGTGCCAGCAGTTTCAACTCTGGAAACACCATATATTTT
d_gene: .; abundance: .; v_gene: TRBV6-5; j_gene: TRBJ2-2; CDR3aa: CATRIFGSTGELFF; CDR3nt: TGTGCCACTCGGATCTTCGGAAGCACCGGGGAGCTGTTTTTT
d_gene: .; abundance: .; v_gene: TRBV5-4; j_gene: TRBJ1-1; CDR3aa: CASSGSMNTEAFF; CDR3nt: TGTGCCAGCAGCGGCAGCATGAACACTGAAGCTTTCTTT
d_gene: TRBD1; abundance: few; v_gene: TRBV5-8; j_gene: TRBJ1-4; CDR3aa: CASSGTGNLGEKLFF; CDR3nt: TGTGCCAGCAGCGGGACAGGTAACCTTGGCGAAAAACTGTTTTTT
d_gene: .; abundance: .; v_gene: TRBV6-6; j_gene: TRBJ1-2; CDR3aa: CASSYSSWGEYGYTF; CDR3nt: TGTGCCAGCAGTTACTCGTCCTGGGGAGAGTATGGCTACACCTTC
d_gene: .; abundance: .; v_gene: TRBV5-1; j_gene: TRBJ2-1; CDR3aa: CASSLGLVTYNEQFF; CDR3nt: TGCGCCAGCAGCTTGGGACTAGTCACCTACAATGAGCAGTTCTTC